The clone carrying this TCR beta chain was detected once. What it recognizes is unknown. Alongside a J-beta primer mix, a sample-barcoded 5' primer served in a second PCR lasting about 7 to 12 cycles. Using its own MiXCR run on the 5' RACE reads, TCRdb lists one record per CDR3 protein. This sample yields approximately 800,000 distinct CDR3 sequences, of which about 56% are seen a single time; around a quarter belongs to the top ten. There were at least 5.5 micrograms of total RNA extracted from every sample. These data are taken from a study of blood T cells in healthy people across ages. Study at large: With template switching, about one barcoded beta molecule was captured per two T cells.

Findings of the study overall: PBMCs were not sorted, which prevented a conclusive comparison of naive versus antigen-experienced cells. The fall in TCR beta diversity per million T cells was roughly linear with age.

Sequenced sample: blood. The sequence was obtained from a man in his forties in good health.

As DNA, the CDR3 is TGTGCCAGCAGCTCCGAGGGGGCAGTCAGGGTCTATGGCTACACCTTC. Amino acids: CASSSEGAVRVYGYTF. The rearrangement joins TRBV9 to TRBJ1-2; 7 nucleotides line up with TRBD1. CDR1 is SGDLS, CDR2 YYNGEE, per germline. J lost 4 bases, V lost 4 bases, and 13 bases had no gene match. This CDR3 comprises 16 residues.